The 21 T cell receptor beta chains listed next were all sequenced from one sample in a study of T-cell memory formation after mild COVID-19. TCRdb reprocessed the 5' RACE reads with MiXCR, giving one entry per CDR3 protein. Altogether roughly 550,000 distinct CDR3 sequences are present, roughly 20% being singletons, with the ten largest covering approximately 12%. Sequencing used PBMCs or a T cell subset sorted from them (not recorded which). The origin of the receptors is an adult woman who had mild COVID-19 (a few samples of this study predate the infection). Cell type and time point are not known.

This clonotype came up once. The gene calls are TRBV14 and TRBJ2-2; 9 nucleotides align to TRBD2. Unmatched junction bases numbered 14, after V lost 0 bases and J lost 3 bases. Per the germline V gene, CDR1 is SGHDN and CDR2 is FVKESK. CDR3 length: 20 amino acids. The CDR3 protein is CASSQDWGAAGGPYTGELFF. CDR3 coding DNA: TGTGCCAGCAGCCAAGATTGGGGCGCAGCGGGAGGCCCGTACACCGGGGAGCTGTTTTTT.

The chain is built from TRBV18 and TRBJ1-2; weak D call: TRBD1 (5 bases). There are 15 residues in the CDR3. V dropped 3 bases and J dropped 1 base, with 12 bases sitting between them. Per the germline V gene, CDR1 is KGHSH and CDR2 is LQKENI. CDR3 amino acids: CASSPGARDNYGYTF. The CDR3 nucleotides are TGTGCCAGCTCACCTGGGGCGCGGGATAACTATGGCTACACCTTC.

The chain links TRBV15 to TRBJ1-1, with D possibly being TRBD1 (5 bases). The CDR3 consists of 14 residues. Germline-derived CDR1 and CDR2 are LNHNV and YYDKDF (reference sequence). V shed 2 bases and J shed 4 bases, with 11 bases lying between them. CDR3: CATSRQGSGTEAFF. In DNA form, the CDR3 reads TGTGCCACCAGCAGACAGGGATCGGGCACTGAAGCTTTCTTT.

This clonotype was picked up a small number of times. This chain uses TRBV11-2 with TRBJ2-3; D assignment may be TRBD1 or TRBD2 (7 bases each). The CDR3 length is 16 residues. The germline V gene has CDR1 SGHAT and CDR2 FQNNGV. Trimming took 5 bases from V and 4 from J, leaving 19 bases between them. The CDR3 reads CASSRRQGGGSDTQYF. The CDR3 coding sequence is TGTGCCAGCAGCCGGAGACAGGGAGGGGGTTCAGATACGCAGTATTTT. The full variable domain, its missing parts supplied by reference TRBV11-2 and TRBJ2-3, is EAGVAQSPRYKIIEKRQSVAFWCNPISGHATLYWYQQILGQGPKLLIQFQNNGVVDDSQLPKDRFSAERLKGVDSTLKIQPAKLEDSAVYLCASSRRQGGGSDTQYFGPGTRLTVL.

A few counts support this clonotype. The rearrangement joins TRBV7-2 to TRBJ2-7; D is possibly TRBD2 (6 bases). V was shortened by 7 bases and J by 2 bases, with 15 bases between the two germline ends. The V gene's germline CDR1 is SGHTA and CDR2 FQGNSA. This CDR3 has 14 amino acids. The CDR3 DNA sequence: TGTGCCAGCACCCCCAACGCGGGGCCCTACGAGCAGTACTTC. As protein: CASTPNAGPYEQYF.

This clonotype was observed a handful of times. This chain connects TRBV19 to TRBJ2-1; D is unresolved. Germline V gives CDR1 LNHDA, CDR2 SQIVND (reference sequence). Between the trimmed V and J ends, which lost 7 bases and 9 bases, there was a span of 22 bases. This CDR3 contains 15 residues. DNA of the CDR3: TGTGCCAGTACCCGAGCCCTAGGCCTTTTCGCTGAGCAGTTCTTC. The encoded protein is CASTRALGLFAEQFF.

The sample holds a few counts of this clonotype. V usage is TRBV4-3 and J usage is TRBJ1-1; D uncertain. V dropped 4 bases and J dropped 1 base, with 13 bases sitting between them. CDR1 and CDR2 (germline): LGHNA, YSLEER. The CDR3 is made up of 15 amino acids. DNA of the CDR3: TGCGCCAGCAGCCGTACTAGAGTCTCGAACACTGAAGCTTTCTTT. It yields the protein CASSRTRVSNTEAFF.

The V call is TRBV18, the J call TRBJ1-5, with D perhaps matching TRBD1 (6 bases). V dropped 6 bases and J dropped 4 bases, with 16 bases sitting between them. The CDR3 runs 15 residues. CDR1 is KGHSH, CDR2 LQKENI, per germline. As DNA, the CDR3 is TGTGCCAGCTCCGATAGGCAGGGGTTGAATCAGCCCCAGCATTTT. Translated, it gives CASSDRQGLNQPQHF.

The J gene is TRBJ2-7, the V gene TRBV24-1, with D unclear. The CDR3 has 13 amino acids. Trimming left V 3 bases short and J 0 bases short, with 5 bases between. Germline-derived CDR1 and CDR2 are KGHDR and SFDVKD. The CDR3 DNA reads TGTGCCACCAGTGATCCCAACTCCTACGAGCAGTACTTC. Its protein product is CATSDPNSYEQYF.

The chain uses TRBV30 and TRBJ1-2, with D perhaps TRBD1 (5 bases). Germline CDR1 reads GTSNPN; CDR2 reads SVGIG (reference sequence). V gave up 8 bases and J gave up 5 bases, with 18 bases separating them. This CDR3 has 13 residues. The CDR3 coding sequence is TGTGCCGGTAAACTCCGAGGGGCTTATGGCTACACCTTC. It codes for CAGKLRGAYGYTF.

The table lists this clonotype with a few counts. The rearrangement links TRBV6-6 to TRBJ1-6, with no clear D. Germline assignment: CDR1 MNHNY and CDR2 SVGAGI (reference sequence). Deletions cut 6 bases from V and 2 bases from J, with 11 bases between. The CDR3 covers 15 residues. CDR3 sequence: CASRPRGTYNSPLHF. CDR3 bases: TGTGCCAGCAGACCTCGTGGCACCTATAATTCACCCCTCCACTTT.

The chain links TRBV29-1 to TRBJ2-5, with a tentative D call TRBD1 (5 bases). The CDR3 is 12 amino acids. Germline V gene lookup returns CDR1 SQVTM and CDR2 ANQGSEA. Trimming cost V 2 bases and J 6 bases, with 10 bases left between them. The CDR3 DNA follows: TGCAGCGTTGAACTCAGGGTGAAGACCCAGTACTTC. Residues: CSVELRVKTQYF.

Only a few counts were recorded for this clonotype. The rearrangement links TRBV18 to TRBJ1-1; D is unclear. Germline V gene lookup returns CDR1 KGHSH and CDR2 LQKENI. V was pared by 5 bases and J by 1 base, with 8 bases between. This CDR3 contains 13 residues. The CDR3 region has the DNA TGTGCCAGCTCAGCTCGACAGAACACTGAAGCTTTCTTT. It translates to CASSARQNTEAFF.

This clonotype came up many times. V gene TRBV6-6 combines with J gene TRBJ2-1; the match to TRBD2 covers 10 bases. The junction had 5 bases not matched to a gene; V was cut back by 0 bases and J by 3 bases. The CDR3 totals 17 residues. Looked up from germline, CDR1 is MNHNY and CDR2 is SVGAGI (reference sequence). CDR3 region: CASSYSPTSGVYNEQFF. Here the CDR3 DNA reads TGTGCCAGCAGTTACTCGCCAACTAGCGGGGTCTACAATGAGCAGTTCTTC.

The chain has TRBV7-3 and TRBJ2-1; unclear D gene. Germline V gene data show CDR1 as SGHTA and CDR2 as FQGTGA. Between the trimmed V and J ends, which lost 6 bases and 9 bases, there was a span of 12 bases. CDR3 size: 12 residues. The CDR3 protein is CASRASAGEQFF. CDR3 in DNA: TGTGCCAGCAGGGCCAGTGCTGGTGAGCAGTTCTTC.

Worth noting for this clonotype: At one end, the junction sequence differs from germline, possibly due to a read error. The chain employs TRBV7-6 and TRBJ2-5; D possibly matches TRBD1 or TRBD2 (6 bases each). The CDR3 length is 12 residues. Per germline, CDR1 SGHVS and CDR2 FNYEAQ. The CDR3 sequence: CASRLGGETQYF. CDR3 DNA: TGTGCCAGCAGATTAGGGGGGGAGACCCAGTACTTC.

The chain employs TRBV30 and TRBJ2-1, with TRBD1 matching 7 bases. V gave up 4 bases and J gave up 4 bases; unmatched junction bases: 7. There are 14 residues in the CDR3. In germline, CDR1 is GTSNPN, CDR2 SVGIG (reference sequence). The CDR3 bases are TGTGCCTGGACGGGACAGAGAAATTACAATGAGCAGTTCTTC. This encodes CAWTGQRNYNEQFF.

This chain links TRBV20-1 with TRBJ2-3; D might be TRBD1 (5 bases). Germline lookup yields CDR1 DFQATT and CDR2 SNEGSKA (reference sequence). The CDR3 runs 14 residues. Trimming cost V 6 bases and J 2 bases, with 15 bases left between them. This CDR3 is CSAPVAGNTDTQYF. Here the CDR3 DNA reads TGCAGTGCACCTGTAGCAGGGAACACAGATACGCAGTATTTT.

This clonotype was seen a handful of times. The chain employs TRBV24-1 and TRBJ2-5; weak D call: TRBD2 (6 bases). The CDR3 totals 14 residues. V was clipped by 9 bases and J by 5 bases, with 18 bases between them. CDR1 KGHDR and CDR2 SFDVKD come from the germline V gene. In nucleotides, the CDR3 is TGTGCCACCGGAGGGCTTGGTGGAGATGAGACCCAGTACTTC. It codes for CATGGLGGDETQYF.

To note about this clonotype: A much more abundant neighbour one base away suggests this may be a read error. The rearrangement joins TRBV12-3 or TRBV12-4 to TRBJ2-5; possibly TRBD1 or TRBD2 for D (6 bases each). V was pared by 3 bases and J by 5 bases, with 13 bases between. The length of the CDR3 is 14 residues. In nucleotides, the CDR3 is TGTGCCAGCAGTTTGACCGGGGGCGACGAGACCCAGTACTTC. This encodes CASSLTGGDETQYF.

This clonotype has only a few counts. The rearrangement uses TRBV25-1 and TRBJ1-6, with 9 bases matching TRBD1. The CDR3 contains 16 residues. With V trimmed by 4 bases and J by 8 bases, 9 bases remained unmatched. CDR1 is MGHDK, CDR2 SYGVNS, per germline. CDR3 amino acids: CASSGTGGTGYSPLHF. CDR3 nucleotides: TGTGCCAGCAGTGGAACTGGGGGGACAGGGTATTCACCCCTCCACTTT.